These T cell receptor beta chains were read from a single sample in a study of T cell responses to AZD1222 COVID-19 vaccine. Clones were read by immunoSEQ multiplex PCR, and TCRdb kept only the in-frame ones, dropping some. Of over 120,000 clones listed, more than 85% are singletons. Here the sequenced sample was peripheral blood, taken 28 days after the second AZD1222 dose. The receptors stem from an adult who received the AZD1222 COVID-19 vaccine. Each CDR3 is given with its conserved first and last residue. A D gene is named only where the DNA matches it firmly. Expanded clones get a size class; other rows say once, few or many, or leave the size out.

v_gene: TRBV5-6
abundance: -
d_gene: TRBD1
j_gene: TRBJ1-2
CDR3aa: CASSYTTGGRRNYGYTF
CDR3nt: TGTGCCAGCAGCTACACGACAGGGGGACGAAGAAACTATGGCTACACCTTC

v_gene: TRBV5-1
abundance: -
d_gene: -
j_gene: TRBJ2-7
CDR3aa: CASSSGWGASRYEQYF
CDR3nt: TGCGCCAGCAGCTCGGGCTGGGGGGCGTCACGCTACGAGCAGTACTTC

v_gene: TRBV5-1
abundance: -
d_gene: TRBD1
j_gene: TRBJ1-2
CDR3aa: CASSVDREAGYTF
CDR3nt: TGCGCCAGCAGCGTCGACAGGGAAGCTGGCTACACCTTC

v_gene: TRBV18
abundance: -
d_gene: -
j_gene: TRBJ2-1
CDR3aa: CASSPLRGGGHNEQFF
CDR3nt: TGTGCCAGCTCACCACTTCGGGGAGGGGGGCACAATGAGCAGTTCTTC

v_gene: TRBV9
abundance: -
d_gene: -
j_gene: TRBJ2-1
CDR3aa: CASDGPNGPDEQFF
CDR3nt: TGTGCCAGCGACGGCCCCAATGGCCCAGATGAGCAGTTCTTC

v_gene: TRBV4-1
abundance: -
d_gene: -
j_gene: TRBJ2-3
CDR3aa: CASSQVLAASTDTQYF
CDR3nt: TGCGCCAGCAGCCAAGTCCTAGCAGCTAGCACAGATACGCAGTATTTT

v_gene: TRBV7-9
abundance: -
d_gene: TRBD2
j_gene: TRBJ2-1
CDR3aa: CASSQRGSSYNEQFF
CDR3nt: TGTGCCAGCTCACAGCGGGGAAGCTCCTACAATGAGCAGTTCTTC

v_gene: TRBV18
abundance: -
d_gene: -
j_gene: TRBJ2-1
CDR3aa: CASSPRGNHNEQFF
CDR3nt: TGTGCCAGCTCACCAAGGGGAAACCACAATGAGCAGTTCTTC

v_gene: TRBV6-4
abundance: once
d_gene: -
j_gene: TRBJ1-5
CDR3aa: CASSDCGTLPYSNQPQHF
CDR3nt: TGTGCCAGCAGTGATTGTGGGACCCTACCCTATAGCAATCAGCCCCAGCATTTT

v_gene: TRBV7-9
abundance: -
d_gene: -
j_gene: TRBJ2-2
CDR3aa: CASSLGSTGELFF
CDR3nt: TGTGCCAGCAGCCTGGGGTCCACCGGGGAGCTGTTTTTT

v_gene: TRBV28
abundance: -
d_gene: TRBD2
j_gene: TRBJ2-3
CDR3aa: CASSPRTSGTDTQYF
CDR3nt: TGTGCCAGCAGTCCACGGACTAGCGGAACAGATACGCAGTATTTT

v_gene: TRBV3-1/TRBV3-2
abundance: few
d_gene: -
j_gene: TRBJ1-1
CDR3aa: CASSPSRGYDTEAFF
CDR3nt: TGTGCCAGCAGCCCCTCCCGAGGGTATGACACTGAAGCTTTCTTT

v_gene: TRBV19
abundance: once
d_gene: -
j_gene: TRBJ2-7
CDR3aa: CASRAGHFVGYEQYF
CDR3nt: TGTGCCAGTAGAGCAGGGCACTTCGTGGGCTACGAGCAGTACTTC

v_gene: TRBV14
abundance: -
d_gene: TRBD1
j_gene: TRBJ2-7
CDR3aa: CASSRGQGILLTSYEQYF
CDR3nt: TGTGCCAGCAGCAGAGGACAGGGCATCCTATTAACTTCCTACGAGCAGTACTTC

v_gene: TRBV11-2
abundance: -
d_gene: -
j_gene: TRBJ1-6
CDR3aa: CASRVPGGSYNSPLHF
CDR3nt: TGTGCCAGCAGGGTCCCGGGTGGTTCCTATAATTCACCCCTCCACTTT

v_gene: TRBV7-9
abundance: -
d_gene: -
j_gene: TRBJ1-2
CDR3aa: CASSPGYGYTF
CDR3nt: TGTGCCAGCAGTCCGGGCTATGGCTACACCTTC

v_gene: TRBV19
abundance: -
d_gene: -
j_gene: TRBJ1-5
CDR3aa: CATSGTNNQPQHF
CDR3nt: TGTGCCACCTCCGGGACGAACAATCAGCCCCAGCATTTT

v_gene: TRBV29-1
abundance: -
d_gene: -
j_gene: TRBJ1-2
CDR3aa: CSVEGGRAPGYTF
CDR3nt: TGCAGCGTCGAAGGGGGGCGGGCGCCGGGCTACACCTTC

v_gene: TRBV7-9
abundance: -
d_gene: -
j_gene: TRBJ2-7
CDR3aa: CASSLGTTGPYEQYF
CDR3nt: TGTGCCAGCAGCTTAGGGACTACAGGGCCCTACGAGCAGTACTTC

v_gene: TRBV6-5
abundance: -
d_gene: TRBD2
j_gene: TRBJ2-7
CDR3aa: CASSTSGPTYEQYF
CDR3nt: TGTGCCAGCAGTACTAGCGGGCCAACCTACGAGCAGTACTTC

v_gene: TRBV27
abundance: few
d_gene: -
j_gene: TRBJ2-1
CDR3aa: CASSRDSYNEQFF
CDR3nt: TGTGCCAGCAGCCGGGACTCATACAATGAGCAGTTCTTC

v_gene: TRBV20-1
abundance: -
d_gene: TRBD2
j_gene: TRBJ2-1
CDR3aa: CSASTYQIAGGPGNEQFF
CDR3nt: TGCAGTGCTAGTACCTATCAAATAGCGGGAGGGCCGGGGAATGAGCAGTTCTTC

v_gene: TRBV23-1
abundance: -
d_gene: TRBD2
j_gene: TRBJ2-5
CDR3aa: CASSDKGLAGGPGETQYF
CDR3nt: TGCGCCAGCTCAGATAAGGGACTAGCGGGAGGGCCGGGGGAGACCCAGTACTTC

v_gene: TRBV11-3
abundance: once
d_gene: TRBD1
j_gene: TRBJ2-1
CDR3aa: CASSWSAGTGLWSYNEQFF
CDR3nt: TGTGCCAGCAGTTGGAGCGCCGGGACAGGGTTGTGGTCCTACAATGAGCAGTTCTTC

v_gene: TRBV18
abundance: -
d_gene: TRBD1
j_gene: TRBJ2-3
CDR3aa: CASSPGTGSDTQYF
CDR3nt: TGTGCCAGCTCCCCCGGGACAGGATCAGATACGCAGTATTTT

v_gene: TRBV7-8
abundance: -
d_gene: -
j_gene: TRBJ1-1
CDR3aa: CASSLDRLLNTEAFF
CDR3nt: TGTGCCAGCAGCTTAGACAGACTATTGAACACTGAAGCTTTCTTT

v_gene: TRBV27
abundance: -
d_gene: TRBD2
j_gene: TRBJ2-2
CDR3aa: CASSYGLAGVTGELFF
CDR3nt: TGTGCCAGCAGTTACGGGTTAGCGGGAGTTACCGGGGAGCTGTTTTTT

v_gene: TRBV27
abundance: -
d_gene: -
j_gene: TRBJ1-1
CDR3aa: CASSPPGRTFTEAFF
CDR3nt: TGTGCCAGCAGTCCACCGGGACGAACTTTTACTGAAGCTTTCTTT

v_gene: TRBV27
abundance: -
d_gene: TRBD1
j_gene: TRBJ1-2
CDR3aa: CASSRTGGARYGYTF
CDR3nt: TGTGCCAGCAGTAGGACAGGGGGCGCAAGGTATGGCTACACCTTC

v_gene: TRBV7-2
abundance: -
d_gene: -
j_gene: TRBJ1-1
CDR3aa: CASSLEGRVYTEAFF
CDR3nt: TGTGCCAGCAGCTTAGAGGGCAGGGTTTACACTGAAGCTTTCTTT

v_gene: TRBV12-3/TRBV12-4
abundance: -
d_gene: -
j_gene: TRBJ1-5
CDR3aa: CASSPTGAGPQHF
CDR3nt: TGTGCCAGCAGTCCCACAGGAGCCGGGCCCCAGCATTTT

v_gene: TRBV19
abundance: -
d_gene: -
j_gene: TRBJ1-5
CDR3aa: CASKTPGRQPQHF
CDR3nt: TGTGCCAGTAAGACCCCGGGGAGACAGCCCCAGCATTTT

v_gene: TRBV5-1
abundance: -
d_gene: -
j_gene: TRBJ2-6
CDR3aa: CASSLADSSGANVLTF
CDR3nt: TGCGCCAGCAGCTTGGCCGACAGCTCTGGGGCCAACGTCCTGACTTTC

v_gene: TRBV6-1
abundance: -
d_gene: TRBD1
j_gene: TRBJ2-7
CDR3aa: CASSVGQARSSYEQYF
CDR3nt: TGTGCCAGCAGTGTAGGACAGGCTCGAAGCTCCTACGAGCAGTACTTC

v_gene: TRBV28
abundance: -
d_gene: TRBD1
j_gene: TRBJ2-7
CDR3aa: CASSRPETGVSEQYF
CDR3nt: TGTGCCAGCAGTCGCCCCGAGACAGGGGTGAGCGAGCAGTACTTC

v_gene: TRBV19
abundance: -
d_gene: -
j_gene: TRBJ2-2
CDR3aa: CASSNDRRLLGELFF
CDR3nt: TGTGCCAGTAGTAACGACAGGCGCCTGTTAGGGGAGCTGTTTTTT

v_gene: TRBV6-5
abundance: -
d_gene: -
j_gene: TRBJ1-4
CDR3aa: CASIRQLGEKLFF
CDR3nt: TGTGCCAGCATAAGGCAACTAGGTGAAAAACTGTTTTTT

v_gene: TRBV28
abundance: -
d_gene: TRBD1
j_gene: TRBJ1-1
CDR3aa: CASSFSGRGQNTEAFF
CDR3nt: TGTGCCAGCAGTTTTTCGGGCAGGGGGCAGAACACTGAAGCTTTCTTT

v_gene: TRBV28
abundance: -
d_gene: -
j_gene: TRBJ2-3
CDR3aa: CASSYLGEGWGTDTQYF
CDR3nt: TGTGCCAGCAGCTACCTGGGAGAGGGGTGGGGTACAGATACGCAGTATTTT

v_gene: TRBV19
abundance: -
d_gene: -
j_gene: TRBJ2-6
CDR3aa: CASSSQAPISSGANVLTF
CDR3nt: TGTGCCAGTAGTTCCCAAGCCCCTATTAGCTCTGGGGCCAACGTCCTGACTTTC

v_gene: TRBV6-5
abundance: -
d_gene: TRBD1
j_gene: TRBJ1-1
CDR3aa: CASSYGQGLTEAFF
CDR3nt: TGTGCCAGCAGTTACGGACAGGGCCTCACTGAAGCTTTCTTT

v_gene: TRBV24-1
abundance: -
d_gene: -
j_gene: TRBJ1-2
CDR3aa: CATSDLDTYYGYTF
CDR3nt: TGTGCCACCAGTGACCTGGACACCTACTATGGCTACACCTTC

v_gene: TRBV9
abundance: -
d_gene: -
j_gene: TRBJ1-3
CDR3aa: CASSVRSNGNTIYF
CDR3nt: TGTGCCAGCAGCGTAAGATCTAACGGAAACACCATATATTTT

v_gene: TRBV7-2
abundance: -
d_gene: -
j_gene: TRBJ1-6
CDR3aa: CASSLSQRLYSPLHF
CDR3nt: TGTGCCAGCAGCCTCTCACAGAGGCTGTATTCACCCCTCCACTTT

v_gene: TRBV11-2
abundance: -
d_gene: -
j_gene: TRBJ1-2
CDR3aa: CASSLLLDSSNYGYTF
CDR3nt: TGTGCCAGCAGCTTGTTGTTGGACAGCTCTAACTATGGCTACACCTTC

v_gene: TRBV9
abundance: once
d_gene: -
j_gene: TRBJ2-2
CDR3aa: CASSVWAANTGELFF
CDR3nt: TGTGCCAGCAGCGTTTGGGCGGCGAACACCGGGGAGCTGTTTTTT

v_gene: TRBV27
abundance: -
d_gene: -
j_gene: TRBJ1-2
CDR3aa: CASSPHRSNYGYTF
CDR3nt: TGTGCCAGCAGTCCACACAGGAGTAACTATGGCTACACCTTC

v_gene: TRBV4-2
abundance: -
d_gene: TRBD1
j_gene: TRBJ1-2
CDR3aa: CASSLLDRGDNYGYTF
CDR3nt: TGTGCCAGCAGCCTCCTGGACAGGGGAGATAACTATGGCTACACCTTC

v_gene: TRBV28
abundance: once
d_gene: -
j_gene: TRBJ2-6
CDR3aa: CASSLRGAGANVLTF
CDR3nt: TGTGCCAGCAGTTTGCGCGGTGCTGGGGCCAACGTCCTGACTTTC

v_gene: TRBV6-5
abundance: -
d_gene: TRBD1
j_gene: TRBJ1-1
CDR3aa: CASRWDRVRDTEAFF
CDR3nt: TGTGCCAGCAGGTGGGACAGGGTAAGGGACACTGAAGCTTTCTTT

v_gene: TRBV19
abundance: -
d_gene: -
j_gene: TRBJ1-5
CDR3aa: CASSLQLGYQPQHF
CDR3nt: TGTGCCAGTAGCCTGCAGTTGGGGTATCAGCCCCAGCATTTT

v_gene: TRBV20-1
abundance: -
d_gene: -
j_gene: TRBJ2-5
CDR3aa: CSARGLETQYF
CDR3nt: TGCAGTGCTAGGGGGTTGGAGACCCAGTACTTC

v_gene: TRBV7-2
abundance: -
d_gene: TRBD1
j_gene: TRBJ1-4
CDR3aa: CASSLTTGPNEKLFF
CDR3nt: TGTGCCAGCAGCTTAACGACAGGGCCTAATGAAAAACTGTTTTTT

v_gene: TRBV28
abundance: -
d_gene: -
j_gene: TRBJ2-7
CDR3aa: CASSYHEQYF
CDR3nt: TGTGCCAGCAGTTACCACGAGCAGTACTTC